The following is a T cell receptor beta chain sequence with its context. Generated by immunoSEQ multiplex PCR, the TCRdb table keeps only in-frame clones and is missing some. This sample has approximately 44,000 clones, with about 80% found just once. The data were taken from a study of memory CD4+ T cells and cytomegalovirus serostatus. Trimming pared 0 bases from V and 4 bases from J, leaving 12 bases between. This CDR3 is built from 15 residues. Germline CDR1 LGHNA, CDR2 YNFKEQ. The sort gate was single viable CD3+CD4+CD8-CD45RO+ cells for memory CD4+ T cells. This TCR derives from an adult in good health and CMV-seronegative. The chain is built from TRBV4-2 and TRBJ1-1; D is ambiguous. The sample was memory CD4+ T cells from blood. The CDR3 DNA reads TGTGCCAGCAGCCAAGAGCTCAACTGGGGCACTGAAGCTTTCTTT. Translated, it gives CASSQELNWGTEAFF.